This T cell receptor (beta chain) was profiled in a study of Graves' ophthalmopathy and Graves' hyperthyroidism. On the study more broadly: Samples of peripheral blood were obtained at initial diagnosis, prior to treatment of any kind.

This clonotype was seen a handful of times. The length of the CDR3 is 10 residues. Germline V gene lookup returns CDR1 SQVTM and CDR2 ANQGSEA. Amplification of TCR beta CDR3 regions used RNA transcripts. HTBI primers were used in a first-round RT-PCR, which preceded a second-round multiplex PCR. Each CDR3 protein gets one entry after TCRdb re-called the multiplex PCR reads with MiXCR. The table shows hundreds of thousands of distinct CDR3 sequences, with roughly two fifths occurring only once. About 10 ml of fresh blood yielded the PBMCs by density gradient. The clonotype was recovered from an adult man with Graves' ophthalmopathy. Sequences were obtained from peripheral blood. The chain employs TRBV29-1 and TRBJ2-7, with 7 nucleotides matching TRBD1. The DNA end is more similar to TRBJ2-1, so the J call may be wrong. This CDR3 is CSVTGAEQFF. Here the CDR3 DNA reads TGCAGCGTCACAGGGGCTGAGCAGTTCTTC.